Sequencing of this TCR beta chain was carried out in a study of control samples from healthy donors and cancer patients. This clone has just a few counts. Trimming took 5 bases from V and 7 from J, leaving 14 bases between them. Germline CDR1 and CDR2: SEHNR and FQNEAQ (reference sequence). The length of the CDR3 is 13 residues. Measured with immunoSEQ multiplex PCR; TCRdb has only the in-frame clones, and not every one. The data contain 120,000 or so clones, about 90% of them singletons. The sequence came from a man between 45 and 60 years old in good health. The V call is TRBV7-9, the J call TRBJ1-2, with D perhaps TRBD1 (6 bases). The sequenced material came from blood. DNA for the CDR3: TGTGCCAGCAGCCGATGGGGGCAGGGTGGCTACACCTTC. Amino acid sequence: CASSRWGQGGYTF.